Listed below are T cell receptor beta chains from one sample, sequenced in a study of OX40 agonist ivuxolimab in advanced cancers. Measured with immunoSEQ multiplex PCR; TCRdb has only the in-frame clones, and not every one. Here the sample spans approximately 90,000 clones, 80% to 90% being singletons. Sequencing used CD4+ or CD8+ T cells sorted from blood, obtained in a trial of the OX40 agonist ivuxolimab. Receptors originate from an adult with an advanced solid tumor such as melanoma, head and neck, liver or kidney cancer. CDR3s include the opening cysteine and the closing phenylalanine or tryptophan. The order of the fields is CDR3 protein, CDR3 DNA, J gene, V gene, D gene, clone size. A D gene is named only where the DNA matches it firmly. Some rows have no size entry. The others give once, few or many, or a class for an expanded clone.

CASSVGNPDTQYF | TGTGCCAGCAGCGTAGGGAATCCCGATACGCAGTATTTT | TRBJ2-3 | TRBV9 | NA | NA
CASSPTPGTSGGDTQYF | TGCGCCAGCAGCCCGACGCCAGGGACTAGCGGGGGGGATACGCAGTATTTT | TRBJ2-3 | TRBV4-3 | TRBD2 | NA
CARSPDRFPNQPQHF | TGTGCCAGAAGCCCCGACAGGTTCCCCAATCAGCCCCAGCATTTT | TRBJ1-5 | TRBV5-3 | NA | NA
CAISESLDTEAFF | TGTGCCATCAGTGAGTCTCTGGACACTGAAGCTTTCTTT | TRBJ1-1 | TRBV10-3 | NA | NA
CASSPKNPYEQYF | TGTGCCAGCTCACCAAAAAACCCCTACGAGCAGTACTTC | TRBJ2-7 | TRBV18 | NA | NA
CASRTGPSSYNSPLHF | TGTGCCAGCAGAACCGGGCCTAGCTCCTATAATTCACCCCTCCACTTT | TRBJ1-6 | TRBV28 | NA | NA
CASSRGQGNTIYF | TGTGCCAGTAGCAGGGGGCAAGGAAACACCATATATTTT | TRBJ1-3 | TRBV19 | TRBD1 | NA
CAWSVQGADYGYTF | TGTGCCTGGAGTGTACAGGGGGCTGACTATGGCTACACCTTC | TRBJ1-2 | TRBV30 | TRBD1 | NA
CASSLGDRLTEAFF | TGCGCCAGCAGCTTGGGGGACAGGCTGACTGAAGCTTTCTTT | TRBJ1-1 | TRBV5-1 | TRBD1 | few
CASSPTAILGTQYF | TGTGCCAGCAGTCCCACGGCTATCTTGGGTACGCAGTATTTT | TRBJ2-3 | TRBV27 | NA | NA
CAISLTRDKNTGELFF | TGTGCCATCAGCCTTACTCGGGACAAGAACACCGGGGAGCTGTTTTTT | TRBJ2-2 | TRBV10-3 | NA | once
CASSVLGEGSYEQYF | TGTGCCAGCAGTGTTTTGGGTGAAGGATCTTACGAGCAGTACTTC | TRBJ2-7 | TRBV6-1 | NA | once
CASSNRLGSPLHF | TGTGCCAGCAGTAACAGGTTAGGGTCACCCCTCCACTTT | TRBJ1-6 | TRBV6-5 | NA | few
CASLQGRLRAFF | TGTGCCAGCCTACAGGGAAGGTTGAGGGCTTTCTTT | TRBJ1-1 | TRBV28 | NA | few
CASVPGHNTGELFF | TGTGCCAGCGTGCCGGGACATAACACCGGGGAGCTGTTTTTT | TRBJ2-2 | TRBV28 | NA | NA
CASSLGGRRSPLHF | TGTGCCAGCAGCTTAGGGGGGCGGAGGTCACCCCTCCACTTT | TRBJ1-6 | TRBV7-9 | NA | few
CASSPGGSLGYEQYF | TGTGCCAGCTCACCAGGGGGTAGCTTGGGCTACGAGCAGTACTTC | TRBJ2-7 | TRBV18 | NA | NA
CASSWPTNTYNSPLHF | TGTGCCAGCAGTTGGCCTACGAATACCTATAATTCACCCCTCCACTTT | TRBJ1-6 | TRBV6-6 | NA | NA
CASSSFYEQYF | TGTGCCAGCAGCTCCTTCTACGAGCAGTACTTC | TRBJ2-7 | TRBV28 | NA | NA
CAQTTDSGNTIYF | TGTGCCCAAACGACAGACTCTGGAAACACCATATATTTT | TRBJ1-3 | TRBV30 | NA | NA
CASSFPGQYHEQYF | TGTGCCAGCAGCTTTCCGGGACAGTACCACGAGCAGTACTTC | TRBJ2-7 | TRBV7-9 | TRBD1 | NA
CASSYPSGADQPQHF | TGTGCCAGCAGCTACCCATCGGGGGCTGATCAGCCCCAGCATTTT | TRBJ1-5 | TRBV7-8 | NA | NA
CAWGPYYEQYF | TGTGCCTGGGGACCATACTACGAGCAGTACTTC | TRBJ2-7 | TRBV30 | NA | NA
CASTPQEGNVLTF | TGTGCCAGCACCCCCCAAGAGGGCAACGTCCTGACTTTC | TRBJ2-6 | TRBV7-7 | NA | NA
CASSPTGREQYF | TGTGCCAGCAGCCCCACAGGGAGAGAGCAGTACTTC | TRBJ2-5 | TRBV27 | NA | NA
CASSRTGINEKLFF | TGTGCCAGCAGTAGGACAGGCATTAATGAAAAACTGTTTTTT | TRBJ1-4 | TRBV27 | TRBD1 | NA
CASEDRTNEKLFF | TGTGCCAGCGAGGACAGAACTAATGAAAAACTGTTTTTT | TRBJ1-4 | TRBV7-9 | NA | few
CASSIIGKQETQYF | TGTGCCAGTAGTATAATCGGGAAGCAAGAGACCCAGTACTTC | TRBJ2-5 | TRBV19 | NA | NA
CASSQEQLTGELFF | TGTGCCAGCAGCCAAGAACAGCTCACCGGGGAGCTGTTTTTT | TRBJ2-2 | TRBV14 | NA | NA
CAWSVRGGKQFF | TGTGCCTGGAGTGTACGTGGAGGGAAGCAGTTCTTC | TRBJ2-1 | TRBV30 | NA | NA
CASSGLDQPQHF | TGTGCCAGCAGTGGCCTCGATCAGCCCCAGCATTTT | TRBJ1-5 | TRBV6-1 | NA | NA
CASSRGLDTQYF | TGTGCCAGCAGCCGGGGGCTAGATACGCAGTATTTT | TRBJ2-3 | TRBV5-4 | NA | NA
CASSPGPRRDSPLHF | TGTGCCAGCAGCCCCGGGCCTAGGCGCGATTCACCCCTCCACTTT | TRBJ1-6 | TRBV7-8 | NA | NA
CASSLEGDTQYF | TGCGCCAGCAGCTTGGAAGGGGATACGCAGTATTTT | TRBJ2-3 | TRBV5-1 | NA | NA
CASGLAGGNEQFF | TGTGCCAGCGGACTAGCGGGGGGTAATGAGCAGTTCTTC | TRBJ2-1 | TRBV7-2 | TRBD2 | once
CASSNPSGQGSYEQYF | TGTGCCAGCAGCAACCCCTCGGGACAGGGCTCCTACGAGCAGTACTTC | TRBJ2-7 | TRBV5-6 | TRBD1 | NA
CASSLYENTEAFF | TGTGCCAGCAGCTTATACGAGAACACTGAAGCTTTCTTT | TRBJ1-1 | TRBV7-2 | NA | NA
CSVEERDTSIYRYTF | TGCAGCGTTGAGGAACGGGACACCTCGATCTACCGCTACACCTTC | TRBJ1-2 | TRBV29-1 | NA | NA
CATSSSRQGTYEQFF | TGTGCCACCAGCAGTTCGAGACAGGGGACATATGAGCAGTTCTTC | TRBJ2-1 | TRBV15 | TRBD1 | NA
CASSWGPHDQNEQFF | TGCGCCAGCAGCTGGGGGCCTCACGATCAGAATGAGCAGTTCTTC | TRBJ2-1 | TRBV5-1 | NA | few
CASSLVTAYGYTF | TGTGCCAGCAGCTTAGTCACAGCGTATGGCTACACCTTC | TRBJ1-2 | TRBV7-9 | NA | few
CASSQSLPGQKGTEAFF | TGCGCCAGCAGTCAATCACTCCCAGGACAGAAGGGAACTGAAGCTTTCTTT | TRBJ1-1 | TRBV23-1 | NA | NA
CAWSADPHLLGTEAFF | TGTGCCTGGAGCGCCGACCCACACCTCTTAGGCACTGAAGCTTTCTTT | TRBJ1-1 | TRBV30 | NA | NA
CASSQGEPHSYNEQFF | TGCGCCAGCAGCCAGGGGGAGCCCCACTCCTACAATGAGCAGTTCTTC | TRBJ2-1 | TRBV4-1 | NA | NA
CAWSVRANEQFF | TGTGCCTGGAGTGTACGGGCAAATGAGCAGTTCTTC | TRBJ2-1 | TRBV30 | NA | NA
CASSFRDRARGYTF | TGTGCCAGCAGTTTCCGAGACAGGGCCCGTGGCTACACCTTC | TRBJ1-2 | TRBV6-5 | TRBD1 | NA
CASSYRSTIYF | TGTGCCAGCAGTTACCGGTCCACCATATATTTT | TRBJ1-3 | TRBV6-5 | NA | NA
CASSLSGTQYF | TGTGCCAGCAGCTTAAGTGGTACGCAGTATTTT | TRBJ2-3 | TRBV13 | NA | NA
CASSTLSANYGYTF | TGTGCCAGCAGTACCCTTTCAGCTAACTATGGCTACACCTTC | TRBJ1-2 | TRBV6-5 | NA | NA
CAWSGQGGTGELFF | TGTGCCTGGAGTGGGCAGGGAGGCACCGGGGAGCTGTTTTTT | TRBJ2-2 | TRBV30 | NA | NA
CASRWSSTDTQYF | TGTGCCAGTAGATGGTCTAGCACAGATACGCAGTATTTT | TRBJ2-3 | TRBV19 | NA | NA
CAISNSGYEQYF | TGTGCCATCAGTAATTCAGGGTATGAGCAGTACTTC | TRBJ2-7 | TRBV10-3 | NA | NA